One sample yielded the 8 T cell receptor beta chains listed below, sequenced in a study of T cell responses to AZD1222 COVID-19 vaccine (dated by TCRdb to the early 2020s). The time point label on this specimen signifies: baseline before first vaccination. Libraries were constructed by the immunoSEQ multiplex PCR assay. The table was pulled from immuneACCESS by TCRdb, which kept in-frame rearrangements only. Such tables lose some clones; where checked, under half of the loss comes from unresolved V genes, and the rest has no known cause. The sample includes about 88,000 clones, with about 91% observed a single time. Together, the top ten hold approximately 5.2% of the sample. The sequenced sample was peripheral blood, obtained on day 0 of AZD1222 vaccination. Receptors were obtained from an adult in good health.

CDR3 coding DNA: TGTGCCACCAGTGACCCGAGGACTAGCGGGAACGAGCAGTACTTC. Encoded protein: CATSDPRTSGNEQYF. V and J are TRBV24-1 and TRBJ2-7; 12 positions match TRBD2. The CDR3 is made up of 15 amino acids. Germline-derived CDR1 and CDR2 are KGHDR and SFDVKD. V lost 4 bases to trimming and J lost 5 bases; unmatched junction nucleotides: 5.

The J gene is TRBJ1-2, the V gene TRBV28; D gene uncertain. V lost 3 bases and J lost 5, with 7 bases in between. CDR3 size: 12 residues. Germline lookup yields CDR1 MDHEN and CDR2 SYDVKM. The CDR3 sequence is CASSFGLYGYTF. The CDR3 coding sequence is TGTGCCAGCAGTTTTGGTTTGTATGGCTACACCTTC.

The chain employs TRBV4-2 and TRBJ2-7, with D perhaps TRBD1 or TRBD2 (5 bases each). The CDR3 sequence is 14 residues long. In germline, CDR1 is LGHNA, CDR2 YNFKEQ. Trimming shortened V by 0 bases and J by 1 base, and 7 bases separated the two germline ends. In DNA form, the CDR3 reads TGTGCCAGCAGCCAAGAGGGACCATCCTACGAGCAGTACTTC. Amino acid sequence: CASSQEGPSYEQYF.

The J gene is TRBJ2-7, the V gene TRBV7-9; a possible D gene is TRBD1 (6 bases). V lost 3 bases and J 7 bases, leaving 22 bases between the germline ends. The CDR3 sequence is 16 residues long. Germline V CDR1 and CDR2: SEHNR, FQNEAQ (reference sequence). Written as DNA, the CDR3 is TGTGCCAGCAGCTTCCAATCCACGACAGGTGCCCGGGAGCAGTACTTC. Its translation: CASSFQSTTGAREQYF.

With regard to this clone: At one boundary the junction diverges from the germline segment, which might be a read error. This sequence joins TRBV7-3 and TRBJ2-1; 8 bases match TRBD2. In germline, CDR1 is SGHTA, CDR2 FQGTGA. The CDR3 is 16 residues long. The CDR3 coding sequence is TGTGCCAGCAGCCTAACCGGGACTAGGTCATACAATGAGCAGTTCTTC. Translation gives CASSLTGTRSYNEQFF.

V usage is TRBV12-3 or TRBV12-4 and J usage is TRBJ1-1; TRBD1 agrees at 8 bases. Trimming cost V 6 bases and J 5 bases; bases outside gene matches: 5. The length of the CDR3 is 13 residues. CDR3 sequence: CASSWTGRTEAFF. The DNA of the CDR3 is TGTGCCAGCAGCTGGACAGGGAGGACTGAAGCTTTCTTT.

This rearrangement joins TRBV7-2 to TRBJ2-7, with TRBD2 identical over 8 bases. V lost 2 bases to trimming and J lost 5 bases; unmatched junction nucleotides: 5. The CDR3 runs to 14 residues. Germline V gene lookup returns CDR1 SGHTA and CDR2 FQGNSA. CDR3 nucleotides: TGTGCCAGCAGCTTATTGAGCGGGAGTAACGAGCAGTACTTC. It yields the protein CASSLLSGSNEQYF.

This clone was recorded only once. The chain has TRBV5-1 and TRBJ2-7; 9 nucleotides match TRBD2. V was clipped by 4 bases and J by 5 bases; unmatched bases: 10. Germline V gene data show CDR1 as SGHRS and CDR2 as YFSETQ. This CDR3 has 15 residues. The CDR3: CASSPRLAESHEQYF. The DNA of the CDR3 is TGCGCCAGCAGCCCCAGACTAGCGGAAAGCCACGAGCAGTACTTC.